Following are 23 T cell receptor beta chains from one sample sequenced in a study of shared clonotypes between healthy human individuals. The repertoire was sequenced with immunoSEQ multiplex PCR; TCRdb's copy has only in-frame clones and lacks some. The table records 1.5 million to 2.5 million clones, about 95% of them present only once. Only CD45RO-negative cells positively selected for CCR7 counted as naive CD8 cells, so terminally differentiated effector memory CD45RA+ cells were excluded. Sequencing used naive CD8+ T cells sorted from blood. The source is a man between 18 and 29 years old in good health.

The genes are TRBV6-6 and TRBJ2-3, with 8 bases aligning to TRBD1. CDR1 is MNHNY, CDR2 SVGAGI, per germline (reference sequence). V lost 7 bases and J lost 6; bases outside the gene matches: 9. The CDR3 totals 14 residues. The CDR3 region has the DNA TGTGCCAGCACCAGGACAGGGTCTGGGGATACGCAGTATTTT. It translates to CASTRTGSGDTQYF.

CDR3 protein: CASSLLRADEQFF. The CDR3 DNA reads as TGTGCCAGCAGTCTCCTTCGGGCGGATGAGCAGTTCTTC. The chain combines TRBV28 with TRBJ2-1, with D unresolved. V dropped 5 bases and J dropped 8 bases, with 13 bases sitting between them. Germline CDR1 is MDHEN and CDR2 is SYDVKM. This CDR3 has 13 residues. The full variable domain, with the rest looked up from reference TRBV28 and TRBJ2-1, is DVKVTQSSRYLVKRTGEKVFLECVQDMDHENMFWYRQDPGLGLRLIYFSYDVKMKEKGDIPEGYSVSREKKERFSLILESASTNQTSMYLCASSLLRADEQFFGPGTRLTVL.

This chain connects TRBV4-1 to TRBJ2-3, with a tentative D call TRBD2 (6 bases). With 0 bases removed from V and 0 bases from J, the gap between germline ends came to 16 bases. Germline-derived CDR1 and CDR2 are MGHRA and YSYEKL. The CDR3 has 18 residues. The CDR3 region is CASSQESGLALSTDTQYF. CDR3 bases: TGCGCCAGCAGCCAAGAGAGCGGGCTAGCCCTGAGCACAGATACGCAGTATTTT.

To note about this clone: The junction shows a germline mismatch at one end, possibly a read error. In DNA, the CDR3 is TGTGCTAGCAGCCGGCGACAGGATAGCAATCAGCCCCAGCATTTT. Translating gives CASSRRQDSNQPQHF. The chain has TRBV7-7 and TRBJ1-5; tentatively, D is TRBD1 (6 bases). CDR1 is SSHAT and CDR2 is FNYEAQ in the germline V gene (reference sequence). This CDR3 comprises 15 residues.

This clone was observed once. The chain links TRBV11-2 to TRBJ2-7, with D perhaps assigned TRBD1 or TRBD2 (5 bases each). Trimming pared 0 bases from V and 2 bases from J, leaving 11 bases between. This CDR3 has 15 amino acids. CDR1 and CDR2 from the germline V gene are SGHAT and FQNNGV. The CDR3 DNA reads TGTGCCAGCAGCTTAGATTTTGGGACGACCTACGAGCAGTACTTC. It translates to CASSLDFGTTYEQYF.

The J gene is TRBJ2-7, the V gene TRBV5-6; a possible D gene is TRBD1 (6 bases). The length of the CDR3 is 14 residues. V lost 3 bases to trimming and J lost 0 bases, with 10 bases between them. Germline CDR1 reads SGHDT; CDR2 reads YYEEEE. The CDR3 DNA reads as TGTGCCAGCAGCTACTCAGGGGACTCCTACGAGCAGTACTTC. Translated, it gives CASSYSGDSYEQYF.

A word on this clone: Other DNA sequences in this sample translate to the same CDR3. CDR3 amino acids: CASSYSWGERYNEQFF. Here the CDR3 DNA reads TGTGCCAGCAGTTACTCGTGGGGGGAGAGGTACAATGAGCAGTTCTTC. The chain joins TRBV6-5 to TRBJ2-1; D perhaps matches TRBD2 (6 bases). The CDR3 is 16 amino acids. From germline, CDR1 is MNHEY and CDR2 SVGAGI. Trimming pared 0 bases from V and 4 bases from J, leaving 13 bases between.

The genes are TRBV2 and TRBJ2-7; D remains ambiguous. Germline V CDR1 and CDR2: SNHLY, FYNNEI. The germline V and J ends were trimmed by 6 bases and 3 bases, with 18 bases remaining between them. The CDR3 consists of 15 residues. The CDR3 loop is CASRTGNGVVYEQYF. The CDR3 DNA reads as TGTGCCAGCAGAACCGGTAATGGGGTAGTCTACGAGCAGTACTTC.

The chain couples TRBV4-1 to TRBJ2-7; a possible D gene is TRBD1 (5 bases). V dropped 8 bases and J dropped 0 bases, with 11 bases sitting between them. The CDR3 has 13 amino acids. Per the germline V gene, CDR1 is MGHRA and CDR2 is YSYEKL. This chain's CDR3 is CASAPRVSYEQYF. In DNA, the CDR3 is TGCGCCAGCGCGCCCAGGGTCTCCTACGAGCAGTACTTC.

The chain carries TRBV4-1 and TRBJ2-1; D could derive from TRBD1 or TRBD2 (6 bases each). Germline values: CDR1 MGHRA, CDR2 YSYEKL. The V end was cut by 0 bases, the J end by 7 bases, with 16 bases between. The CDR3 extends over 16 amino acids. This CDR3 is CASSQDMATGRNEQFF. CDR3 bases: TGCGCCAGCAGCCAAGATATGGCAACAGGGAGGAATGAGCAGTTCTTC.

V and J are TRBV19 and TRBJ1-1, with a weak D call TRBD1 (6 bases). V dropped 0 bases and J dropped 3 bases, with 14 bases sitting between them. The V gene's germline CDR1 is LNHDA and CDR2 SQIVND (reference sequence). The length of the CDR3 is 16 residues. The DNA of the CDR3 is TGTGCCAGTAGTATAGATACGAAGGGGGGTCACACTGAAGCTTTCTTT. This translates into CASSIDTKGGHTEAFF. Supplemented by reference TRBV19 and TRBJ1-1, the full variable domain reads DGGITQSPKYLFRKEGQNVTLSCEQNLNHDAMYWYRQDPGQGLRLIYYSQIVNDFQKGDIAEGYSVSREKKESFPLTVTSAQKNPTAFYLCASSIDTKGGHTEAFFGQGTRLTVV.

This clone was detected only once. The gene calls are TRBV7-2 and TRBJ2-5, with 9 bases lining up with TRBD1. The V segment lost 3 bases and the J segment 5 bases; nucleotides outside the gene matches: 7. CDR1 SGHTA and CDR2 FQGNSA come from the germline V gene. The CDR3 contains 15 residues. The CDR3 DNA sequence: TGTGCCAGCAGCTTTACTACAGGGACAGGGGAGACCCAGTACTTC. It yields the protein CASSFTTGTGETQYF.

The chain couples TRBV10-3 to TRBJ2-7; either TRBD1 or TRBD2 may fit D (5 bases each). This CDR3 has 15 amino acids. V dropped 3 bases and J dropped 0 bases, with 12 bases sitting between them. Germline lookup yields CDR1 ENHRY and CDR2 SYGVKD. The CDR3, as DNA: TGTGCCATCAGTGACCCAGAGGGGAGCTCCTACGAGCAGTACTTC. Encoded protein: CAISDPEGSSYEQYF.

The rearrangement joins TRBV14 to TRBJ2-7; D ambiguous. Trimming removed 0 bases at V and 6 bases at J, with 12 bases between. Germline CDR1 is SGHDN and CDR2 is FVKESK. This CDR3 has 14 residues. CDR3 protein: CASSQDTRSSEQYF. DNA for the CDR3: TGTGCCAGCAGCCAAGATACCAGGAGTAGCGAGCAGTACTTC.

This rearrangement joins TRBV4-1 to TRBJ2-3; TRBD1 might be the D (5 bases). The CDR3 extends over 15 amino acids. CDR1 is MGHRA, CDR2 YSYEKL, per germline. Trimming removed 0 bases from V and 4 bases from J, with 11 bases in between. CDR3 region: CASSQDRQTADTQYF. CDR3 DNA: TGCGCCAGCAGCCAAGATCGACAGACAGCAGATACGCAGTATTTT.

The chain recombines TRBV27 with TRBJ1-5; no reliable D call. In germline, CDR1 is MNHEY, CDR2 SMNVEV (reference sequence). V lost 3 bases and J lost 6, with 15 bases in between. There are 15 residues in the CDR3. In nucleotides, the CDR3 is TGTGCCAGCAGTTTGTTGGTCCCTCAAGGTCAGCCCCAGCATTTT. Translation gives CASSLLVPQGQPQHF.

V and J are TRBV6-5 and TRBJ2-7, with D perhaps TRBD1 (5 bases). V lost 5 bases to trimming and J lost 0 bases, with 11 bases between them. The CDR3 runs 14 residues. Germline values: CDR1 MNHEY, CDR2 SVGAGI. The CDR3 reads CASSNKGFSYEQYF. CDR3 nucleotide sequence: TGTGCCAGCAGTAATAAGGGGTTCTCCTACGAGCAGTACTTC.

This sequence joins TRBV25-1 and TRBJ2-7; D may be TRBD2 (5 bases). This CDR3 contains 14 residues. V lost 2 bases, J lost 0 bases, and 8 bases lay in between. Germline assignment: CDR1 MGHDK and CDR2 SYGVNS. CDR3 nucleotide sequence: TGTGCCAGCAGTGAAGCGGGTCCCTCCTACGAGCAGTACTTC. Protein sequence: CASSEAGPSYEQYF.

The genes are TRBV6-5 and TRBJ2-7; D unclear. CDR3 length: 15 amino acids. Between the trimmed V and J ends, which lost 2 bases and 3 bases, there was a span of 14 bases. Germline CDR1 and CDR2: MNHEY and SVGAGI. As DNA, the CDR3 is TGTGCCAGCAGTTACGCTTACCGACAAGACTACGAGCAGTACTTC. As protein: CASSYAYRQDYEQYF.

This sequence joins TRBV30 and TRBJ2-1, with D perhaps being TRBD1 or TRBD2 (5 bases each). CDR1 is GTSNPN and CDR2 is SVGIG in the germline V gene (reference sequence). The CDR3 totals 15 residues. V was clipped by 1 base and J by 3 bases, with 13 bases between them. As DNA, the CDR3 is TGTGCCTGGAGTGGAAGCGGACACAGCTACAATGAGCAGTTCTTC. Translating it yields CAWSGSGHSYNEQFF.

The chain couples TRBV4-1 to TRBJ2-7; D is possibly TRBD2 (5 bases). Germline V gives CDR1 MGHRA, CDR2 YSYEKL. V was clipped by 3 bases and J by 6 bases, with 15 bases between them. CDR3 size: 14 residues. CDR3 sequence: CASSQDAGGPEQYF. CDR3 in DNA: TGCGCCAGCAGCCAGGACGCAGGAGGTCCCGAGCAGTACTTC.

About this clone itself: Other nucleotide sequences from this sample produce the same CDR3. The chain combines TRBV29-1 with TRBJ2-1; no firm D call. The CDR3 consists of 10 residues. Germline values: CDR1 SQVTM, CDR2 ANQGSEA. The germline V and J ends were trimmed by 4 bases and 6 bases, with 4 bases remaining between them. CDR3 region: CSVVGNEQFF. Written as DNA, the CDR3 is TGCAGCGTTGTTGGCAATGAGCAGTTCTTC.

The V gene is TRBV28, the J gene TRBJ1-5; 7 bases are a match to TRBD1. CDR1 and CDR2 from the germline V gene are MDHEN and SYDVKM. V lost 7 bases, J lost 0 bases, and 12 bases stayed unmatched. This CDR3 comprises 17 residues. CDR3: CASNTPGGTDSNQPQHF. In nucleotides, the CDR3 is TGTGCCAGCAACACACCGGGCGGGACAGATAGCAATCAGCCCCAGCATTTT.